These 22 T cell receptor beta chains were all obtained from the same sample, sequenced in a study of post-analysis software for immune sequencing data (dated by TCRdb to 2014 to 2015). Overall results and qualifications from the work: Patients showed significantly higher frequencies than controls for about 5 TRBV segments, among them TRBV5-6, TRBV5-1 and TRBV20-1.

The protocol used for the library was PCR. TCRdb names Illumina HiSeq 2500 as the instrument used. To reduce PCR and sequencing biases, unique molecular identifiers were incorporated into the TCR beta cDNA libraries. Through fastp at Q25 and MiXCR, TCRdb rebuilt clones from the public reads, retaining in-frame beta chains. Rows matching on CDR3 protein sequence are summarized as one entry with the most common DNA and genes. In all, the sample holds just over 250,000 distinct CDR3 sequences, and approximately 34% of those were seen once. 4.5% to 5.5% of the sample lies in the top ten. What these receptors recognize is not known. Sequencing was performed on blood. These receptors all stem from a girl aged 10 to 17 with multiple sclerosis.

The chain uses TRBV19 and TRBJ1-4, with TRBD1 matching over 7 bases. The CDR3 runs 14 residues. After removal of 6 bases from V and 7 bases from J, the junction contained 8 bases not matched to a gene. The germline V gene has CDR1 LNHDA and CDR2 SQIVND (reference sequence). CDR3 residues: CASSRTGATEKLFF. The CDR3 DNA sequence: TGTGCCAGTAGCAGAACAGGGGCGACTGAAAAACTGTTTTTT.

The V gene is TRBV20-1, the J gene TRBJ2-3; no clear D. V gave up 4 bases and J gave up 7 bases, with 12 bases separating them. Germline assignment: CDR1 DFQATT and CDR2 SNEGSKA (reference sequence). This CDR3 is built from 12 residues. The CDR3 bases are TGCAGTGCTAATTCAGATCCTAATACGCAGTATTTT. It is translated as CSANSDPNTQYF.

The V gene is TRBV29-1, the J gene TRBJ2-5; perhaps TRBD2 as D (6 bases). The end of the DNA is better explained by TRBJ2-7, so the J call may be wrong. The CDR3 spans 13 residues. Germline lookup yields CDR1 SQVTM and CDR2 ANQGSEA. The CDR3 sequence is CSVEGKGRYEQYF. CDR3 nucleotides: TGCAGCGTTGAAGGGAAGGGGAGGTACGAGCAGTACTTC.

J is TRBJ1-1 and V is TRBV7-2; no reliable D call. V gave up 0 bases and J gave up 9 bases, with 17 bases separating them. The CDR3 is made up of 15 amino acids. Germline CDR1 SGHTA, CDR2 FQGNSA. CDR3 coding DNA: TGTGCCAGCAGCTTAGCTTCTCCCCAGCTGCCTCAAGCTTTCTTT. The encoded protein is CASSLASPQLPQAFF.

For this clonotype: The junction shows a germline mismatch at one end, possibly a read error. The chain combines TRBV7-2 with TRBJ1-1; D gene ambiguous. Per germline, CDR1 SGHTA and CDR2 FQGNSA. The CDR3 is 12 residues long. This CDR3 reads CANSRWNTEAFF. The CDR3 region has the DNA TGTGCCAACAGCCGGTGGAACACTGAAGCTTTCTTT.

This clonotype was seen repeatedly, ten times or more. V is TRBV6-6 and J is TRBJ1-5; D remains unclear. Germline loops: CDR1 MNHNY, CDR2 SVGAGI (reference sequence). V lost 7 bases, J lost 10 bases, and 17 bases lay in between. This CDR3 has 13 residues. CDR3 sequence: CASTPLAVSPQHF. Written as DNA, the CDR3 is TGTGCCAGCACGCCACTAGCGGTCAGCCCCCAGCATTTT.

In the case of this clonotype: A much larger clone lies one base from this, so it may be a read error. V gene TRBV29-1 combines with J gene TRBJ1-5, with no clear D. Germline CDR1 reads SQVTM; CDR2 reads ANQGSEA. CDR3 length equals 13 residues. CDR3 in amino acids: CSVGVAGNQPRHF. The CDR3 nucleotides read TGCAGCGTTGGAGTGGCTGGCAATCAGCCCCGGCATTTT.

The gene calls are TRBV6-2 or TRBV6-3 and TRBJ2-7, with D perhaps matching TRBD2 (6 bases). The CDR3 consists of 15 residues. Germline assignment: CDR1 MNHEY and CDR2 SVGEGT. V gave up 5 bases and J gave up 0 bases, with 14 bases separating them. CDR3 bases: TGTGCCAGCAGTCCCACTGGGGACTTCTCCTACGAGCAGTACTTC. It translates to CASSPTGDFSYEQYF.

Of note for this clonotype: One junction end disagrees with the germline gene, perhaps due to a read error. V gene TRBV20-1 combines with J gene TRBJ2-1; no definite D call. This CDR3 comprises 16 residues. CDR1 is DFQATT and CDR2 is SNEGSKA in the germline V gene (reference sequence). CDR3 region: CSAKTTGSYSHNEQFF. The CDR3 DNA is TGCAGTGCTAAAACTACTGGGTCCTACTCCCACAATGAGCAGTTCTTC.

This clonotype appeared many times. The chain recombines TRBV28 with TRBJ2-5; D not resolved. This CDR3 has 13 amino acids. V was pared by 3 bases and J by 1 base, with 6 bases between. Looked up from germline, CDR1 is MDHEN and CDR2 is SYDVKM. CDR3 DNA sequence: TGTGCCAGCAGTTTGCACAGCCAAGAGACCCAGTACTTC. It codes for CASSLHSQETQYF.

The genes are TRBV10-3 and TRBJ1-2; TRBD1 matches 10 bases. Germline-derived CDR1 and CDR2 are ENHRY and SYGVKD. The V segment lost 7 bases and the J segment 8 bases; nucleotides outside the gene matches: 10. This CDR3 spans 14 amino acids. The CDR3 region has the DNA TGTGCCATCAACCCGGGACAGGGGATTGGAGGCTACACCTTC. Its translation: CAINPGQGIGGYTF.

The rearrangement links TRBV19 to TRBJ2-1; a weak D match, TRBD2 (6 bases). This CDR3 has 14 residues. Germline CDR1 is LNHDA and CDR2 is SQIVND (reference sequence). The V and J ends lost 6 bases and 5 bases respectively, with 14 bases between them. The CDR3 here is CASRGLAVNNEQFF. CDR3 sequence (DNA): TGTGCCAGTAGGGGGTTAGCGGTTAACAATGAGCAGTTCTTC.

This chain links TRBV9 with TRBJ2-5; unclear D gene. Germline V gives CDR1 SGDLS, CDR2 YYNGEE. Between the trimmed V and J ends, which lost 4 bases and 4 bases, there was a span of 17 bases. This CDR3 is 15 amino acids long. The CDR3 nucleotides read TGTGCCAGCAGCTCAGCGTTAGGCTCTCTAGAGACCCAGTACTTC. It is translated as CASSSALGSLETQYF.

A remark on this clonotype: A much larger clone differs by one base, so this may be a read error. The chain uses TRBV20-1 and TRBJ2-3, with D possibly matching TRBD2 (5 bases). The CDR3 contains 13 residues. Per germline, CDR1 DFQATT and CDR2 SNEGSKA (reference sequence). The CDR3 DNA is TGCAGTACTAGAGGCGGGAGCACAGATACGCAGTATTTT. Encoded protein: CSTRGGSTDTQYF.

The CDR3 DNA sequence: TGTGCCAGCAGTGGACAGGTGTCAGCTGAAGCTTTCTTT. This gives the protein CASSGQVSAEAFF. This chain connects TRBV12-3 or TRBV12-4 to TRBJ1-1, with TRBD1 identical over 7 bases. The V gene end was trimmed by 5 bases and the J gene end by 6 bases; junction bases not matched to a gene: 6. This CDR3 spans 13 amino acids.

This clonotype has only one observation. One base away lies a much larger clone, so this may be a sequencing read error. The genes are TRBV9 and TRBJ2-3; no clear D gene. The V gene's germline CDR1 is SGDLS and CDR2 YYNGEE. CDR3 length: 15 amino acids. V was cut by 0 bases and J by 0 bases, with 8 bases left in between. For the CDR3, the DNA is TGTGCCAGCAGCGTAGAACGTCTTAGCACAGATACGCAGTATTTT. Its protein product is CASSVERLSTDTQYF.

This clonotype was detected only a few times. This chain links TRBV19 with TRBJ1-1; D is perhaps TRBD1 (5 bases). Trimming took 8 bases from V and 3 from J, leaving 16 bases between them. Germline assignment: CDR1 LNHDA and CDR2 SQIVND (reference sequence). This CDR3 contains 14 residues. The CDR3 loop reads CASGYGTFDTEAFF. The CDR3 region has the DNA TGTGCCAGTGGTTACGGGACCTTTGACACTGAAGCTTTCTTT. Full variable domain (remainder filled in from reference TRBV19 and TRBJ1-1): DGGITQSPKYLFRKEGQNVTLSCEQNLNHDAMYWYRQDPGQGLRLIYYSQIVNDFQKGDIAEGYSVSREKKESFPLTVTSAQKNPTAFYLCASGYGTFDTEAFFGQGTRLTVV.

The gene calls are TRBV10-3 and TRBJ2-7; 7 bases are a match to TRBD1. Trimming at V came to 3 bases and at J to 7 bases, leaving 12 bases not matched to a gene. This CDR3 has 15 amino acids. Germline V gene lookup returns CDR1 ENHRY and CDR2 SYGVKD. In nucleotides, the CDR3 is TGTGCCATCAGTGACGGACAGGTCTTCATGTGGGAGCAGTACTTC. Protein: CAISDGQVFMWEQYF.

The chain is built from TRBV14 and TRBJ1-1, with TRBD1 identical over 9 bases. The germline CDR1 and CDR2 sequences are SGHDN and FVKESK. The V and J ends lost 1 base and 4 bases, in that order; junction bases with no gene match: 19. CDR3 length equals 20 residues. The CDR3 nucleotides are TGTGCCAGCAGCCAAGTCCGGGACAGGGACTCCTCCGGGGGCGGCACTGAAGCTTTCTTT. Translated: CASSQVRDRDSSGGGTEAFF.

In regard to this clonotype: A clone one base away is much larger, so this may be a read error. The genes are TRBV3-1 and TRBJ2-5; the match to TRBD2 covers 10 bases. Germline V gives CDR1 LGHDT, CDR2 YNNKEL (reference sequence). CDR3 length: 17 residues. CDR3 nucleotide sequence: TGTGCCAGCAGCCAAGTGCTAGCGGGAGTTCTTCAAGAGATCCAGTACTTC. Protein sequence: CASSQVLAGVLQEIQYF.

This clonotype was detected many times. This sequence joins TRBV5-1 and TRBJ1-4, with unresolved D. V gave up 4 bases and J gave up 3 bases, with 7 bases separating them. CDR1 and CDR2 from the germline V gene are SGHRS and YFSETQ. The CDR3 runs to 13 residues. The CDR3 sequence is CASSPAANEKLFF. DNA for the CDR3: TGCGCCAGCAGCCCCGCGGCTAATGAAAAACTGTTTTTT.

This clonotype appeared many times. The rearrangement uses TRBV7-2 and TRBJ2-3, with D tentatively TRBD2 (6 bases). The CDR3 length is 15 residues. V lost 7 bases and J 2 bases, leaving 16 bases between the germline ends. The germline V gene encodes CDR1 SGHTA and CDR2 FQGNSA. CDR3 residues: CASTSGGSSTDTQYF. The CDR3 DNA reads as TGTGCCAGCACCTCCGGGGGATCCTCCACAGATACGCAGTATTTT. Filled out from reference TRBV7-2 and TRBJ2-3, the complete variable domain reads GAGVSQSPSNKVTEKGKDVELRCDPISGHTALYWYRQSLGQGLEFLIYFQGNSAPDKSGLPSDRFSAERTGGSVSTLTIQRTQQEDSAVYLCASTSGGSSTDTQYFGPGTRLTVL.